The 4 T cell receptor beta chains below come from one sample, sequenced in a study of regulatory T cells in long-lasting Graves disease. Building the TCR beta libraries relied on iRepertoire HTBI primers, and CDR3 regions underwent Arm-PCR. TCRdb reprocessed the multiplex PCR reads via MiXCR and lists one record per CDR3 protein. Among some 250,000 distinct CDR3 sequences, roughly 18% were seen once, and the ten largest hold 14%. Documented time point: newly diagnosed GD, antithyroid drugs for less than 3 months. TCR sequences were obtained from RNA taken from PBMCs. These data were also reused for a study on T cells in Graves' hyperthyroidism and ophthalmopathy.

The input for sequencing was peripheral blood mononuclear cells (PBMCs), taken at new diagnosis, from a patient treated with antithyroid drugs. The receptors originated from a woman aged 25 to 39 with Graves disease.

The chain has TRBV18 and TRBJ2-5; possible D gene TRBD1, 5 bases. Trimming left V 2 bases short and J 1 base short, with 8 bases between. The CDR3 has 14 residues. The germline V gene has CDR1 KGHSH and CDR2 LQKENI. The DNA for the CDR3 is TGTGCCAGCTCACCATGGACACTCCAAGAGACCCAGTACTTC. It is translated as CASSPWTLQETQYF.

This clonotype was found a few times. The chain carries TRBV18 and TRBJ2-1; the D gene is possibly TRBD1 (6 bases). The CDR3 has 15 amino acids. Germline CDR1 is KGHSH and CDR2 is LQKENI. V was pared by 6 bases and J by 0 bases, with 12 bases between. In DNA, the CDR3 is TGTGCCAGCTCCCCGGGACACTCCTCCTACAATGAGCAGTTCTTC. Protein sequence: CASSPGHSSYNEQFF.

This clonotype has just a few counts. The chain uses TRBV19 and TRBJ2-7; 8 nucleotides align to TRBD1. Germline lookup yields CDR1 LNHDA and CDR2 SQIVND (reference sequence). This CDR3 has 16 amino acids. Germline trimming cut 5 bases from V and 7 bases from J; bases unmatched to any gene: 16. The CDR3 DNA reads TGTGCCAGTAGTCACCCGGGACAGGCCCTAAGCGGTGAGCAGTACTTC. Residues: CASSHPGQALSGEQYF.

In this sample, this clonotype turned up many times. J is TRBJ1-5 and V is TRBV7-2, with TRBD1 identical over 7 bases. The CDR3 extends over 14 amino acids. Looked up from germline, CDR1 is SGHTA and CDR2 is FQGNSA. With 1 base clipped from V and 7 bases from J, the junction kept 4 bases outside the gene matches. The CDR3 sequence: CASSLDRGAQPQHF. CDR3 nucleotides: TGTGCCAGCAGCTTAGACAGGGGCGCCCAGCCCCAGCATTTT. Full variable domain (rest looked up from reference TRBV7-2 and TRBJ1-5): GAGVSQSPSNKVTEKGKDVELRCDPISGHTALYWYRQSLGQGLEFLIYFQGNSAPDKSGLPSDRFSAERTGGSVSTLTIQRTQQEDSAVYLCASSLDRGAQPQHFGDGTRLSIL.